This passage covers 30 T cell receptor beta chains from one sample sequenced in a study of OX40 agonist ivuxolimab in advanced cancers. Data came from immunoSEQ multiplex PCR; TCRdb stores just in-frame clones and leaves some out. The data contain tens of thousands of clones, around 92% of them seen just once; the ten biggest clones take up roughly 9%. The sequences come from CD4+ or CD8+ T cells sorted from blood, collected in a trial of the OX40 agonist ivuxolimab. Source of these receptors: an adult with an advanced solid tumor such as melanoma, head and neck, liver or kidney cancer.

The chain combines TRBV6-6 with TRBJ2-7, with 8 bases lining up with TRBD2. The trim removed 11 bases at V and 2 bases at J, leaving 8 bases unmatched. Germline V gives CDR1 MNHNY, CDR2 SVGAGI (reference sequence). This CDR3 comprises 13 residues. The CDR3 DNA sequence: TGTGCCCGCTCCGGGAGGGATGCCTACGAGCAGTACTTC. This sequence encodes CARSGRDAYEQYF.

The chain has TRBV5-6 and TRBJ2-1; TRBD2 matches 11 bases. There are 15 residues in the CDR3. The ends lost 2 bases at V and 5 bases at J; junction bases unmatched: 3. Germline V gives CDR1 SGHDT, CDR2 YYEEEE. This CDR3 is CASSFTSGGHNEQFF. The CDR3 nucleotides are TGTGCCAGCAGCTTTACTAGCGGGGGACACAATGAGCAGTTCTTC. The variable domain in full, completed from reference TRBV5-6 and TRBJ2-1, reads DAGVTQSPTHLIKTRGQQVTLRCSPKSGHDTVSWYQQALGQGPQFIFQYYEEEERQRGNFPDRFSGHQFPNYSSELNVNALLLGDSALYLCASSFTSGGHNEQFFGPGTRLTVL.

The CDR3 DNA reads as TGTGCCAGCAGTTATGACAGGGGAGGGGAGACCCAGTACTTC. Translation: CASSYDRGGETQYF. This chain connects TRBV27 to TRBJ2-5; the D gene is possibly TRBD1 (8 bases). The CDR3 extends over 14 amino acids. In germline, CDR1 is MNHEY, CDR2 SMNVEV (reference sequence). Trimming removed 4 bases from V and 5 bases from J, with 14 bases in between.

The chain links TRBV11-2 to TRBJ2-7; possibly TRBD2 for D (5 bases). V was clipped by 11 bases and J by 4 bases, with 18 bases between them. Germline V gene lookup returns CDR1 SGHAT and CDR2 FQNNGV. CDR3 length equals 13 residues. The DNA of the CDR3 is TGTGCCGTCCGCGGGCAGAACTTATACGAGCAGTACTTC. Amino acid sequence: CAVRGQNLYEQYF.

This chain connects TRBV7-3 to TRBJ2-2; 8 nucleotides match TRBD1. CDR1 SGHTA and CDR2 FQGTGA come from the germline V gene. The CDR3 covers 17 residues. With V trimmed by 4 bases and J by 2 bases, 9 bases remained unmatched. CDR3 nucleotide sequence: TGTGCCAGCAGCTACCTCCCACAGGGGGTCAACACCGGGGAGCTGTTTTTT. Its protein is CASSYLPQGVNTGELFF.

V usage is TRBV19 and J usage is TRBJ1-6, with a tentative D call TRBD1 (5 bases). The CDR3 loop spans 16 amino acids. V shed 3 bases and J shed 7 bases, with 16 bases lying between them. Germline V gives CDR1 LNHDA, CDR2 SQIVND (reference sequence). CDR3 nucleotide sequence: TGTGCCAGTAGTATTCCACCGGGACGGTTGAATTCACCCCTCCACTTT. Its translation is CASSIPPGRLNSPLHF.

The genes are TRBV19 and TRBJ2-7; possible D gene TRBD2, 6 bases. Germline V gene data show CDR1 as LNHDA and CDR2 as SQIVND (reference sequence). The germline V and J ends were trimmed by 6 bases and 4 bases, with 13 bases remaining between them. There are 13 residues in the CDR3. The CDR3 reads CASSLAGFYEQYF. The CDR3 DNA is TGTGCCAGTAGCCTTGCGGGGTTTTACGAGCAGTACTTC. Based on the CDR3 plus reference TRBV19 and TRBJ2-7, the full variable domain is DGGITQSPKYLFRKEGQNVTLSCEQNLNHDAMYWYRQDPGQGLRLIYYSQIVNDFQKGDIAEGYSVSREKKESFPLTVTSAQKNPTAFYLCASSLAGFYEQYFGPGTRLTVT.

This clone was seen just once. The rearrangement uses TRBV6-5 and TRBJ2-7, with TRBD2 matching over 11 bases. In germline, CDR1 is MNHEY, CDR2 SVGAGI. With 4 bases clipped from V and 5 bases from J, the junction kept 4 bases outside the gene matches. This CDR3 is 14 amino acids long. In DNA, the CDR3 is TGTGCCAGCAGTTTTAGCGGGGGGGCCCACGAGCAGTACTTC. This sequence encodes CASSFSGGAHEQYF.

The rearrangement links TRBV4-1 to TRBJ2-3; TRBD2 matches 14 bases. This CDR3 contains 17 residues. The V and J ends lost 3 bases and 5 bases, in that order; junction bases with no gene match: 7. In germline, CDR1 is MGHRA, CDR2 YSYEKL. CDR3 sequence reads: CASSHSRLAGGEDTQYF. CDR3 DNA: TGCGCCAGCAGCCATTCAAGACTAGCGGGGGGGGAAGATACGCAGTATTTT.

In this sample, this clone turned up a few times. The V call is TRBV7-2, the J call TRBJ2-2; D gene ambiguous. Germline V gene sequence: CDR1 SGHTA, CDR2 FQGNSA. Trimming pared 3 bases from V and 4 bases from J, leaving 9 bases between. The CDR3 is 14 residues long. The CDR3 bases are TGTGCCAGCAGCTTCCCATGGCTCACCGGGGAGCTGTTTTTT. It specifies CASSFPWLTGELFF. Supplemented by reference TRBV7-2 and TRBJ2-2, the full variable domain reads GAGVSQSPSNKVTEKGKDVELRCDPISGHTALYWYRQSLGQGLEFLIYFQGNSAPDKSGLPSDRFSAERTGGSVSTLTIQRTQQEDSAVYLCASSFPWLTGELFFGEGSRLTVL.

This chain uses TRBV4-1 with TRBJ1-4; D might be TRBD1 (5 bases). The CDR3 has 14 amino acids. Per the germline V gene, CDR1 is MGHRA and CDR2 is YSYEKL. Deletions cut 1 base from V and 4 bases from J, with 7 bases between. The CDR3 spells CASSQGGVNEKLFF. CDR3 sequence (DNA): TGCGCCAGCAGCCAAGGAGGGGTTAATGAAAAACTGTTTTTT.

The chain carries TRBV2 and TRBJ1-1; 10 bases map to TRBD1. CDR3 length: 16 amino acids. Germline CDR1 reads SNHLY; CDR2 reads FYNNEI. J gave up 3 bases and V 8 bases, and 12 bases lay outside the gene matches. The DNA for the CDR3 is TGTGCCAGCCCCCATCGGGACAGGGGATGGGACACTGAAGCTTTCTTT. It translates to CASPHRDRGWDTEAFF. Complete variable domain (other parts from reference TRBV2 and TRBJ1-1): EPEVTQTPSHQVTQMGQEVILRCVPISNHLYFYWYRQILGQKVEFLVSFYNNEISEKSEIFDDQFSVERPDGSNFTLKIRSTKLEDSAMYFCASPHRDRGWDTEAFFGQGTRLTVV.

This chain links TRBV6-5 with TRBJ2-5; 8 bases align to TRBD1. In germline, CDR1 is MNHEY, CDR2 SVGAGI. The CDR3 spans 16 residues. J gave up 2 bases and V 2 bases, and 7 bases lay outside the gene matches. CDR3 loop: CASSYMAGGKQETQYF. The CDR3 nucleotides read TGTGCCAGCAGTTACATGGCAGGGGGCAAGCAAGAGACCCAGTACTTC.

This sequence joins TRBV9 and TRBJ1-5, with TRBD1 matching over 9 bases. Germline CDR1 reads SGDLS; CDR2 reads YYNGEE. J was trimmed by 3 bases and V by 3 bases; bases with no gene match: 4. This CDR3 has 15 amino acids. The CDR3 nucleotides are TGTGCCAGCAGCGGAACAGGGGGCACCAATCAGCCCCAGCATTTT. Amino acids: CASSGTGGTNQPQHF.

V is TRBV13 and J is TRBJ2-3, with a weak D call TRBD1 (5 bases). CDR1 is PRHDT, CDR2 FYEKMQ, per germline (reference sequence). The CDR3 covers 14 residues. Trimming stripped 4 bases from V and 4 bases from J, with 12 bases between. DNA for the CDR3: TGTGCCAGCAGCTCTCAGGGTACGGCAGATACGCAGTATTTT. Its translation is CASSSQGTADTQYF.

The V call is TRBV4-3, the J call TRBJ1-4; tentative D call: TRBD1 (5 bases). V lost 1 base, J lost 2 bases, and 8 bases lay in between. Germline V lookup: CDR1 LGHNA, CDR2 YSLEER. The CDR3 is 15 amino acids. The CDR3 loop is CASSQVRGTNEKLFF. In DNA, the CDR3 is TGCGCCAGCAGCCAAGTCCGGGGCACTAATGAAAAACTGTTTTTT.

The rearrangement links TRBV13 to TRBJ2-3; no clear D. Germline CDR1 and CDR2: PRHDT and FYEKMQ (reference sequence). The CDR3 is 11 residues long. V was clipped by 5 bases and J by 7 bases, with 7 bases between them. CDR3 region: CASSHSYTQYF. CDR3 in DNA: TGTGCCAGCAGCCATAGTTATACGCAGTATTTT.

V usage is TRBV27 and J usage is TRBJ2-5; D is uncertain. CDR3 length: 12 residues. Germline CDR1 MNHEY, CDR2 SMNVEV (reference sequence). Trimming pared 6 bases from V and 3 bases from J, leaving 8 bases between. Written as DNA, the CDR3 is TGTGCCAGCAGAAAATCTAAAGAGACCCAGTACTTC. It is translated as CASRKSKETQYF.

The chain combines TRBV19 with TRBJ1-2; D may be TRBD1 (6 bases). Germline-derived CDR1 and CDR2 are LNHDA and SQIVND (reference sequence). This CDR3 has 13 amino acids. The V gene lost 6 bases and the J gene lost 3 bases, with 11 bases spanning the gap. The chain's CDR3 is CASSRQAHYGYTF. Written as DNA, the CDR3 is TGTGCCAGTAGCCGACAGGCCCACTATGGCTACACCTTC.

CDR3 residues: CASSQGGGEQFF. Written as DNA, the CDR3 is TGTGCCAGCAGTCAAGGGGGAGGTGAGCAGTTCTTC. The chain joins TRBV7-6 to TRBJ2-1, with D perhaps being TRBD1 or TRBD2 (6 bases each). CDR1 and CDR2 from the germline V gene are SGHVS and FNYEAQ. The CDR3 is 12 amino acids. V lost 6 bases to trimming and J lost 9 bases, with 12 bases between them.

The genes are TRBV14 and TRBJ2-7; D uncertain. Germline V gene sequence: CDR1 SGHDN, CDR2 FVKESK. Trimming cost V 4 bases and J 2 bases, with 18 bases left between them. This CDR3 has 16 amino acids. CDR3 sequence reads: CASSPRVGGNTYEQYF. CDR3 DNA: TGTGCCAGCAGCCCACGGGTAGGCGGAAACACCTACGAGCAGTACTTC.

This chain uses TRBV4-2 with TRBJ1-4; TRBD1 matches 8 bases. Germline V lookup: CDR1 LGHNA, CDR2 YNFKEQ. The CDR3 is 16 residues long. V was clipped by 2 bases and J by 5 bases; unmatched bases: 7. This chain's CDR3 is CASSQIPGQENEKLFF. In nucleotides, the CDR3 is TGTGCCAGCAGCCAAATACCGGGACAGGAAAATGAAAAACTGTTTTTT.

This chain uses TRBV7-9 with TRBJ1-1, with 7 positions matching TRBD1. Trimming at V came to 5 bases and at J to 3 bases, leaving 6 bases not matched to a gene. This CDR3 region has 14 residues. Germline V gene lookup returns CDR1 SEHNR and CDR2 FQNEAQ (reference sequence). DNA of the CDR3: TGTGCCAGCAGCGAGACAGGGTGGGACACTGAAGCTTTCTTT. Its protein product is CASSETGWDTEAFF.

This rearrangement joins TRBV27 to TRBJ2-7, with D possibly being TRBD1 or TRBD2 (5 bases each). This CDR3 comprises 15 residues. Trimming removed 0 bases at V and 1 base at J, with 10 bases between. Germline V lookup: CDR1 MNHEY, CDR2 SMNVEV (reference sequence). CDR3 region: CASSLSGDGSYEQYF. In DNA, the CDR3 is TGTGCCAGCAGTTTATCGGGGGACGGATCCTACGAGCAGTACTTC.

The chain recombines TRBV7-9 with TRBJ1-1; D unclear. CDR3 length: 11 residues. V was clipped by 1 base and J by 7 bases, with 4 bases between them. Germline V gene sequence: CDR1 SEHNR, CDR2 FQNEAQ (reference sequence). The CDR3 coding sequence is TGTGCCAGCAGCTTAGGGGTTGAAGCTTTCTTT. This encodes CASSLGVEAFF.

The chain has TRBV29-1 and TRBJ2-3; TRBD2 aligns across 13 bases. This CDR3 has 16 amino acids. The germline CDR1 and CDR2 sequences are SQVTM and ANQGSEA. With 4 bases clipped from V and 2 bases from J, the junction kept 6 bases outside the gene matches. CDR3 sequence reads: CSVAGTSGEVTDTQYF. For the CDR3, the DNA is TGCAGCGTTGCCGGGACTAGCGGGGAGGTCACAGATACGCAGTATTTT.

This chain links TRBV27 with TRBJ1-2; D gene ambiguous. V lost 6 bases and J 4 bases, leaving 9 bases between the germline ends. Germline-derived CDR1 and CDR2 are MNHEY and SMNVEV (reference sequence). The CDR3 is 12 residues long. CDR3 bases: TGTGCCAGCAGCAGCGACTTCTATGGCTACACCTTC. Amino acids: CASSSDFYGYTF.

The chain joins TRBV7-9 to TRBJ2-7; perhaps D is TRBD1 or TRBD2 (6 bases each). Germline V gives CDR1 SEHNR, CDR2 FQNEAQ (reference sequence). The CDR3 has 14 amino acids. The V and J ends lost 2 bases and 7 bases respectively, with 15 bases between them. The CDR3 is CASSLWKGGQEQYF. For the CDR3, the DNA is TGTGCCAGCAGCTTATGGAAGGGGGGTCAAGAGCAGTACTTC. The variable domain in full, with the rest retrieved from reference TRBV7-9 and TRBJ2-7, is DTGVSQNPRHKITKRGQNVTFRCDPISEHNRLYWYRQTLGQGPEFLTYFQNEAQLEKSRLLSDRFSAERPKGSFSTLEIQRTEQGDSAMYLCASSLWKGGQEQYFGPGTRLTVT.

The J gene is TRBJ2-3, the V gene TRBV28, with D perhaps TRBD1 (5 bases). Germline CDR1 MDHEN, CDR2 SYDVKM. The CDR3 has 16 amino acids. V dropped 8 bases and J dropped 0 bases, with 18 bases sitting between them. The CDR3 DNA is TGTGCCAGCGAACGAAGGGGAACGATTAGCACAGATACGCAGTATTTT. As protein: CASERRGTISTDTQYF.

The chain couples TRBV30 to TRBJ1-1; D uncertain. Trimming took 4 bases from V and 1 from J, leaving 13 bases between them. The V gene's germline CDR1 is GTSNPN and CDR2 SVGIG (reference sequence). The length of the CDR3 is 14 residues. The DNA for the CDR3 is TGTGCCTGGAATGTGCGAGGTTGGAACACTGAAGCTTTCTTT. Residues: CAWNVRGWNTEAFF.